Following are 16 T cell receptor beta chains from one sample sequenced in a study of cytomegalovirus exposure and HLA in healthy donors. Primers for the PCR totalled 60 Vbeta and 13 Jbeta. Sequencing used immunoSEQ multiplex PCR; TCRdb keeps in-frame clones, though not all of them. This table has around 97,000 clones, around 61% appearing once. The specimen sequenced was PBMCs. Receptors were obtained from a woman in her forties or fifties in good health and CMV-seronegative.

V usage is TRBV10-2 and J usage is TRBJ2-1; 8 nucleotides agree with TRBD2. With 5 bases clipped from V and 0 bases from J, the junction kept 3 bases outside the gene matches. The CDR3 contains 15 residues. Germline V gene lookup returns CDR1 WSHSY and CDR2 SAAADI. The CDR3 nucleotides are TGCGCCAGCAGTTTTAGCGGGGCCTCCTACAATGAGCAGTTCTTC. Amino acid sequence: CASSFSGASYNEQFF.

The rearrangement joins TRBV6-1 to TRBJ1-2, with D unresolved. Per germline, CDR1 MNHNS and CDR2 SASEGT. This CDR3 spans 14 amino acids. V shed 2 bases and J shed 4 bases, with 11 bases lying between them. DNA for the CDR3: TGTGCCAGCAGTGAATCCCCCTCGAGCTATGGCTACACCTTC. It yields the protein CASSESPSSYGYTF.

The CDR3 reads CASSLGQFNTEAFF. In DNA form, the CDR3 reads TGTGCCAGCAGCCTAGGACAGTTCAACACTGAAGCTTTCTTT. The chain has TRBV6-6 and TRBJ1-1, with D tentatively TRBD1 (6 bases). Trimming took off 6 bases at V and 2 bases at J, with 13 bases between the two ends. The CDR3 totals 14 residues. Germline CDR1 and CDR2: MNHNY and SVGAGI (reference sequence).

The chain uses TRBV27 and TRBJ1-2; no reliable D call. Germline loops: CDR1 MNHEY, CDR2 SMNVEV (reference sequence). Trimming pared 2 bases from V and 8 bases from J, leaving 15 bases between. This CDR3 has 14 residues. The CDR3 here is CASSLRTGVGGYTF. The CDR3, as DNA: TGTGCCAGCAGTTTACGGACGGGAGTAGGGGGCTACACCTTC.

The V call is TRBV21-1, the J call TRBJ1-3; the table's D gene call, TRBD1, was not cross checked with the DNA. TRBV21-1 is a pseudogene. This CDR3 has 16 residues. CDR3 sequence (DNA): TGTGCCAGCAGAAGAGAAGCTGGGCTAATTGGAAACACCATATATTTT. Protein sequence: CASRREAGLIGNTIYF.

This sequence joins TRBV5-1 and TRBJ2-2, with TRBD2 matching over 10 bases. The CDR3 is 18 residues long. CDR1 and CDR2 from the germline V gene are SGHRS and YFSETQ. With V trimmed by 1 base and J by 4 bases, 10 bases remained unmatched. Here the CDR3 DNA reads TGCGCCAGCAGCTTGTACCTAGCGGGAGCTAGGGGCACCGGGGAGCTGTTTTTT. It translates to CASSLYLAGARGTGELFF.

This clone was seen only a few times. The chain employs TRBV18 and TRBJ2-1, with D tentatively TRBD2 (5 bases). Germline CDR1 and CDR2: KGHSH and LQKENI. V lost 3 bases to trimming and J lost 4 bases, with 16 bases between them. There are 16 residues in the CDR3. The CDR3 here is CASSPLDRDTYNEQFF. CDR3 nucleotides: TGTGCCAGCTCACCCCTCGACCGGGATACGTACAATGAGCAGTTCTTC.

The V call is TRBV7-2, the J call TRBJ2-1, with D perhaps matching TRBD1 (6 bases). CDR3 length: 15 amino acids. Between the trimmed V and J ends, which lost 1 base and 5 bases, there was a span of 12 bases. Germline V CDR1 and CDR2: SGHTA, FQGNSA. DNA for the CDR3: TGTGCCAGCAGCTTAGGGCAGGGGAGACACAATGAGCAGTTCTTC. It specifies CASSLGQGRHNEQFF. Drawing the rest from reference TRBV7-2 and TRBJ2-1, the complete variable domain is GAGVSQSPSNKVTEKGKDVELRCDPISGHTALYWYRQSLGQGLEFLIYFQGNSAPDKSGLPSDRFSAERTGGSVSTLTIQRTQQEDSAVYLCASSLGQGRHNEQFFGPGTRLTVL.

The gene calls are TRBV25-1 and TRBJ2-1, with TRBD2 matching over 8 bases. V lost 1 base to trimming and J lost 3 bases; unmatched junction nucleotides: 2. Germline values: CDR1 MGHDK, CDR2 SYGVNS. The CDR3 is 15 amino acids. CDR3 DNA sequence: TGTGCCAGCAGTGAATCGGGGGGGCTCTACAATGAGCAGTTCTTC. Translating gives CASSESGGLYNEQFF. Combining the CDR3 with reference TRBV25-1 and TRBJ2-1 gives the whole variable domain EADIYQTPRYLVIGTGKKITLECSQTMGHDKMYWYQQDPGMELHLIHYSYGVNSTEKGDLSSESTVSRIRTEHFPLTLESARPSHTSQYLCASSESGGLYNEQFFGPGTRLTVL.

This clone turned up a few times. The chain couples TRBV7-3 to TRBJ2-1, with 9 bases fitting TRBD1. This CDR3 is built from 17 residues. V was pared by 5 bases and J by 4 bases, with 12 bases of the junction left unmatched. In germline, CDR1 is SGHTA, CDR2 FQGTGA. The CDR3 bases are TGTGCCAGCAGCCCGGGCTTGGACAGGGGACGGTACAATGAGCAGTTCTTC. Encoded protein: CASSPGLDRGRYNEQFF.

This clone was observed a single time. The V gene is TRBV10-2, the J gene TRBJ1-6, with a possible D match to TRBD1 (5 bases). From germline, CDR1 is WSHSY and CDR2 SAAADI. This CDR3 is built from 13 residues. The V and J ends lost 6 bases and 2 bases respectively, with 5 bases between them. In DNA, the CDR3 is TGCGCCAGCAGGGACACCTATAATTCACCCCTCCACTTT. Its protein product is CASRDTYNSPLHF.

The CDR3 protein is CAWTNGGGPNEKLFF. DNA for the CDR3: TGTGCCTGGACCAATGGGGGAGGGCCTAATGAAAAACTGTTTTTT. The chain is built from TRBV30 and TRBJ1-4; possibly TRBD1 for D (5 bases). The CDR3 runs to 15 residues. V gave up 4 bases and J gave up 3 bases, with 15 bases separating them. Germline CDR1 and CDR2: GTSNPN and SVGIG (reference sequence).

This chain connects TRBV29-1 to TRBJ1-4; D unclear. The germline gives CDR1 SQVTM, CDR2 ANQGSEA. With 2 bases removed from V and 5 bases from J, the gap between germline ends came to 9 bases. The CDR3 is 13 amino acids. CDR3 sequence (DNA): TGCAGCGTTGAACGTCAGTCGAATGAAAAACTGTTTTTT. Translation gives CSVERQSNEKLFF.

CDR3 region: CASSDPLAGVSGANVLTF. DNA for the CDR3: TGCGCCAGCAGTGACCCCTTGGCGGGAGTTTCCGGGGCCAACGTCCTGACTTTC. The chain carries TRBV10-2 and TRBJ2-6; 7 nucleotides agree with TRBD2. CDR3 length equals 18 residues. Germline-derived CDR1 and CDR2 are WSHSY and SAAADI. J was trimmed by 4 bases and V by 3 bases; bases with no gene match: 12.

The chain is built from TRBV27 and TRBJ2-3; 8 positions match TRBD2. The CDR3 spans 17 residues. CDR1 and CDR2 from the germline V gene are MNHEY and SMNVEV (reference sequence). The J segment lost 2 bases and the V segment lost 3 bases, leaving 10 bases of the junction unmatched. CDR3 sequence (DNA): TGTGCCAGCAGTTTGTCAACCTGGACTAGCCCCACAGATACGCAGTATTTT. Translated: CASSLSTWTSPTDTQYF.

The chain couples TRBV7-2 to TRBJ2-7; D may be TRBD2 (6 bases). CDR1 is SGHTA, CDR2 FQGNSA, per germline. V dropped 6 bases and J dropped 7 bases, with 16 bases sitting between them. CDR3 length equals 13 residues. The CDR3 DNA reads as TGTGCCAGCAGTATCGGGGGAGGACGGGAGCAGTACTTC. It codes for CASSIGGGREQYF.